This T cell receptor beta chain stems from a study of T cells in Graves' hyperthyroidism and ophthalmopathy. General study points: The model forecast ophthalmopathy, anticipating it by a median around 6.9 months before onset.

Germline CDR1 MDHEN, CDR2 SYDVKM. This CDR3 contains 14 residues. The ends were cut back, 1 base at V and 3 bases at J, with 10 bases in the middle. RNA transcripts gave rise to amplified TCR beta CDR3 regions. HTBI primers were the set used in a first-round RT-PCR of the TCR CDR3. TCRdb used MiXCR to reprocess the multiplex PCR reads, holding one entry per CDR3 protein. The sample contains roughly 740,000 distinct CDR3 sequences, roughly 15% of which appear only once. About 10 ml of fresh peripheral blood supplied the PBMCs. This clonotype was recorded at least ten times. Its antigen is unidentified. Sequenced: blood. This sequence was found in a man younger than 30 with Graves' hyperthyroidism. V is TRBV28 and J is TRBJ2-7; D might be TRBD1 (6 bases). The DNA for the CDR3 is TGTGCCAGCAGTTTATCGGGACACCTCTACGAGCAGTACTTC. This sequence encodes CASSLSGHLYEQYF.